The sequence of this T cell receptor beta chain was determined in a study of cytomegalovirus exposure and HLA in healthy donors. Background on the study: Around 78 million unique TCR sequences came from HLA-typed donors in an early release.

As regards this clone: Its antigen is unknown.

The PCR was carried out with 60 Vbeta primers and 13 Jbeta primers. Measured with immunoSEQ multiplex PCR; TCRdb has only the in-frame clones, and not every one. The table shows tens of thousands of clones, with around 77% occurring only once. Study-level findings and limits: The authors enumerated 150 to 200 TCR beta chains as linked to cytomegalovirus. Segments of the TCR beta V type were, in most cases, productive about 90% or about 30% of the time in an earlier analysis.

The sample comprised PBMCs. The clonotype was recovered from a man aged 25 to 40 in good health and CMV-seronegative.

The CDR3 DNA reads as TGTGCCAGCAGTGATCAACAGGGCTTGAACACTGAAGCTTTCTTT. The encoded protein is CASSDQQGLNTEAFF. The chain uses TRBV25-1 and TRBJ1-1, with D possibly being TRBD1 (6 bases). The CDR3 totals 15 residues. V gave up 3 bases and J gave up 0 bases, with 11 bases separating them. CDR1 and CDR2 (germline): MGHDK, SYGVNS.